The clone carrying this T cell receptor (beta chain) was seen more than once but under ten times. Its antigen is not identified. The CDR3 sequence is 13 residues long. Germline-derived CDR1 and CDR2 are SQVTM and ANQGSEA. The ends were cut back, 1 base at V and 6 bases at J, with 12 bases in the middle. TCRdb re-analysed the RACE reads in MiXCR, keeping a single row per CDR3 protein. The repertoire holds tens of thousands of distinct CDR3 sequences, with 9.5% to 12% as singletons. Time point meaning: pre-sensitization, week 0. The treatment: therapeutic diphenylcyclopropenone sensitization with weekly scalp DPC. Extraction of total RNA was performed on unfractionated whole blood. The sample comes from a study of human T cells and chemical hapten exposure. Across the study: 0.01% DPC was applied to the upper back in patch tests, which were read at 6 days. Broader study findings: No change in TCRs above 1 in 1000 frequency was produced by DPC sensitization. Significantly greater numbers of large CDR3 similarity clusters came from expanded TCRs than from controls.

This specimen was whole blood, taken in connection with sensitization to the hapten diphenylcyclopropenone (DPC). This receptor was identified in a woman between 50 and 59 years old with alopecia areata. Some clones in this sample may be carry-over from other donors' samples. The rearrangement joins TRBV29-1 to TRBJ2-5; D is possibly TRBD1 (5 bases). The CDR3 reads CSVEGVTGKTQYF. The CDR3 coding sequence is TGCAGCGTTGAAGGGGTAACAGGAAAGACCCAGTACTTC.